These 28 T cell receptor beta chains share one sample of origin, sequenced in a study of T cell responses to AZD1222 COVID-19 vaccine. Method: immunoSEQ multiplex PCR; TCRdb's copy keeps in-frame clones and lacks some. The sample includes around 33,000 clones, roughly nine tenths of them seen just once. The sequenced sample was peripheral blood, obtained on day 0 of AZD1222 vaccination. The receptors originated from an adult in good health.

The chain uses TRBV4-3 and TRBJ2-5, with D hard to call. This CDR3 is 13 amino acids long. Trimming shortened V by 4 bases and J by 4 bases, and 10 bases separated the two germline ends. The V gene's germline CDR1 is LGHNA and CDR2 YSLEER. The CDR3 region has the DNA TGCGCCAGCAGCCGAAATAGAGGAGAGACCCAGTACTTC. Translating it yields CASSRNRGETQYF.

This clone was picked up a small number of times. The V and J genes are TRBV9 and TRBJ1-1; TRBD1 is a possible D gene (6 bases). Per germline, CDR1 SGDLS and CDR2 YYNGEE. V was clipped by 0 bases and J by 2 bases, with 8 bases between them. The CDR3 has 14 residues. CDR3: CASSVEQGNTEAFF. CDR3 DNA sequence: TGTGCCAGCAGCGTAGAACAGGGAAACACTGAAGCTTTCTTT.

The chain combines TRBV6-6 with TRBJ1-1; no clear D. V lost 0 bases and J lost 6, with 5 bases in between. CDR3 size: 12 residues. The germline V gene encodes CDR1 MNHNY and CDR2 SVGAGI (reference sequence). The CDR3 nucleotides are TGTGCCAGCAGTTACTCGGACGCTGAAGCTTTCTTT. Amino acid sequence: CASSYSDAEAFF.

The chain has TRBV4-3 and TRBJ1-3, with D tentatively TRBD1 (6 bases). Germline V lookup: CDR1 LGHNA, CDR2 YSLEER. The CDR3 consists of 17 residues. V was shortened by 3 bases and J by 4 bases, with 19 bases between the two germline ends. The CDR3 DNA follows: TGCGCCAGCAGCCACCAACTCGGGGGGCGGAGAGGAAACACCATATATTTT. Translating it yields CASSHQLGGRRGNTIYF.

The CDR3 is CASSLAGARGEQYF. Written as DNA, the CDR3 is TGTGCCAGCTCCCTAGCGGGGGCCCGGGGGGAGCAGTACTTC. The gene calls are TRBV7-2 and TRBJ2-7; 10 bases are a match to TRBD2. The CDR3 loop spans 14 amino acids. Germline loops: CDR1 SGHTA, CDR2 FQGNSA. The ends lost 8 bases at V and 7 bases at J; junction bases unmatched: 11.

The CDR3 reads CSVRATAHPNEKLFF. The CDR3 DNA sequence: TGCAGCGTAAGGGCGACAGCGCATCCTAATGAAAAACTGTTTTTT. The gene calls are TRBV29-1 and TRBJ1-4; D perhaps matches TRBD1 (5 bases). Germline loops: CDR1 SQVTM, CDR2 ANQGSEA. This CDR3 comprises 15 residues. V was shortened by 6 bases and J by 3 bases, with 17 bases between the two germline ends.

The chain is built from TRBV9 and TRBJ2-3, with a possible D match to TRBD2 (6 bases). CDR1 and CDR2 from the germline V gene are SGDLS and YYNGEE. V was trimmed by 4 bases and J by 4 bases, leaving 13 bases between them. The CDR3 totals 14 residues. DNA for the CDR3: TGTGCCAGCAGCTTCTCAACTAGCTCAGATACGCAGTATTTT. It is translated as CASSFSTSSDTQYF.

In nucleotides, the CDR3 is TGTGCCAGTAGTACCCGACTAGCGGGGGGGCTCGCCACCGGGGAGCTGTTTTTT. The encoded protein is CASSTRLAGGLATGELFF. This chain connects TRBV19 to TRBJ2-2, with 14 positions matching TRBD2. Unmatched junction bases numbered 8, after V lost 4 bases and J lost 4 bases. Germline CDR1 LNHDA, CDR2 SQIVND (reference sequence). The CDR3 extends over 18 amino acids.

The chain joins TRBV30 to TRBJ2-7; the match to TRBD1 covers 7 bases. Germline V gives CDR1 GTSNPN, CDR2 SVGIG (reference sequence). Trimming at V came to 1 base and at J to 1 base, leaving 4 bases not matched to a gene. The CDR3 totals 14 residues. The CDR3 coding sequence is TGTGCCTGGAGTGGACAGGGACGTTCCTACGAGCAGTACTTC. It codes for CAWSGQGRSYEQYF.

This chain links TRBV7-9 with TRBJ2-2, with D perhaps matching TRBD2 (6 bases). Germline CDR1 reads SEHNR; CDR2 reads FQNEAQ (reference sequence). V dropped 6 bases and J dropped 2 bases, with 13 bases sitting between them. This CDR3 has 15 amino acids. The CDR3 DNA reads as TGTGCCAGCAGGGTGGGGGGACCAAACACCGGGGAGCTGTTTTTT. This codes for CASRVGGPNTGELFF.

J is TRBJ1-2 and V is TRBV2; 7 bases line up with TRBD1. The CDR3 spans 13 residues. J was trimmed by 3 bases and V by 3 bases; bases with no gene match: 1. Germline V lookup: CDR1 SNHLY, CDR2 FYNNEI. In DNA form, the CDR3 reads TGTGCCAGCAGTGAGGGGACAGACTATGGCTACACCTTC. The encoded protein is CASSEGTDYGYTF.

The chain links TRBV19 to TRBJ1-3, with D uncertain. Germline V lookup: CDR1 LNHDA, CDR2 SQIVND (reference sequence). This CDR3 spans 16 amino acids. V shed 3 bases and J shed 2 bases, with 14 bases lying between them. The CDR3 coding sequence is TGTGCCAGTAGTATTCCCGGAGGCGAAACTGGAAACACCATATATTTT. Encoded protein: CASSIPGGETGNTIYF. The whole variable domain, filled in from reference TRBV19 and TRBJ1-3, reads DGGITQSPKYLFRKEGQNVTLSCEQNLNHDAMYWYRQDPGQGLRLIYYSQIVNDFQKGDIAEGYSVSREKKESFPLTVTSAQKNPTAFYLCASSIPGGETGNTIYFGEGSWLTVV.

This sequence joins TRBV29-1 and TRBJ1-1, with D hard to call. In germline, CDR1 is SQVTM, CDR2 ANQGSEA. Trimming pared 4 bases from V and 5 bases from J, leaving 8 bases between. This CDR3 has 11 residues. In DNA, the CDR3 is TGCAGCGTTGTAGCCCAGACTGAAGCTTTCTTT. This encodes CSVVAQTEAFF.

The chain is built from TRBV7-2 and TRBJ2-7; D is ambiguous. The germline gives CDR1 SGHTA, CDR2 FQGNSA. Trimming took 1 base from V and 3 from J, leaving 7 bases between them. The CDR3 is 13 residues long. Written as DNA, the CDR3 is TGTGCCAGCAGCTTAGAAGCCCTCTACGAGCAGTACTTC. Translation: CASSLEALYEQYF. The full variable domain, with the rest looked up from reference TRBV7-2 and TRBJ2-7, is GAGVSQSPSNKVTEKGKDVELRCDPISGHTALYWYRQSLGQGLEFLIYFQGNSAPDKSGLPSDRFSAERTGGSVSTLTIQRTQQEDSAVYLCASSLEALYEQYFGPGTRLTVT.

The CDR3 is CASKAVPNTEAFF. The DNA of the CDR3 is TGTGCCAGCAAGGCGGTTCCAAACACTGAAGCTTTCTTT. The rearrangement uses TRBV6-5 and TRBJ1-1; D ambiguous. CDR3 length equals 13 residues. Germline V CDR1 and CDR2: MNHEY, SVGAGI. The V and J ends lost 7 bases and 2 bases respectively, with 11 bases between them.

V is TRBV5-1 and J is TRBJ1-1; D perhaps matches TRBD1 (6 bases). The V gene lost 3 bases and the J gene lost 1 base, with 16 bases spanning the gap. CDR3 length equals 16 residues. Looked up from germline, CDR1 is SGHRS and CDR2 is YFSETQ. The CDR3 sequence is CASSSNLGTRNTEAFF. CDR3 DNA: TGCGCCAGCAGCTCCAACCTCGGGACACGGAACACTGAAGCTTTCTTT.

The chain's CDR3 is CASSIVGGPWNEQFF. In nucleotides, the CDR3 is TGTGCCAGTAGTATTGTGGGGGGGCCATGGAATGAGCAGTTCTTC. The rearrangement uses TRBV19 and TRBJ2-1, with D perhaps matching TRBD2 (7 bases). The germline V and J ends were trimmed by 3 bases and 7 bases, with 16 bases remaining between them. Germline values: CDR1 LNHDA, CDR2 SQIVND (reference sequence). The CDR3 loop spans 15 amino acids.

In this sample, this clone is medium-sized. The V gene is TRBV4-1, the J gene TRBJ1-5; no clear D gene. CDR1 is MGHRA, CDR2 YSYEKL, per germline. The length of the CDR3 is 16 residues. V dropped 0 bases and J dropped 3 bases, with 12 bases sitting between them. The chain's CDR3 is CASSQEQSSFNQPQHF. The CDR3 coding sequence is TGCGCCAGCAGCCAAGAGCAGAGCAGCTTCAATCAGCCCCAGCATTTT.

This chain joins TRBV9 and TRBJ1-6; the D gene is possibly TRBD1 (6 bases). Trimming left V 3 bases short and J 9 bases short, with 16 bases between. Germline V gene lookup returns CDR1 SGDLS and CDR2 YYNGEE. The CDR3 sequence is 15 residues long. CDR3 DNA: TGTGCCAGCAGCGCGAATCAGGGGAGCGGTTCACCCCTCCACTTT. It encodes CASSANQGSGSPLHF.

V gene TRBV5-1 combines with J gene TRBJ2-1, with TRBD2 identical over 7 bases. Trimming cost V 0 bases and J 6 bases; bases outside gene matches: 3. Germline values: CDR1 SGHRS, CDR2 YFSETQ. CDR3 length: 14 residues. The CDR3 region is CASSLGTSGNEQFF. The CDR3, as DNA: TGCGCCAGCAGCTTGGGGACTAGTGGCAATGAGCAGTTCTTC.

The chain has TRBV7-9 and TRBJ1-6, with D uncertain. CDR1 SEHNR and CDR2 FQNEAQ come from the germline V gene (reference sequence). CDR3 length: 15 amino acids. V was pared by 3 bases and J by 0 bases, with 6 bases between. CDR3 region: CASSLGSSYNSPLHF. The CDR3 DNA reads as TGTGCCAGCAGCTTGGGAAGCTCCTATAATTCACCCCTCCACTTT.

The V call is TRBV6-1, the J call TRBJ1-2; 9 nucleotides align to TRBD1. With 2 bases clipped from V and 6 bases from J, the junction kept 7 bases outside the gene matches. The CDR3 runs 15 residues. The germline V gene encodes CDR1 MNHNS and CDR2 SASEGT. The CDR3 sequence: CASSETPRTGDGYTF. CDR3 nucleotides: TGTGCCAGCAGTGAAACCCCTCGGACAGGGGATGGCTACACCTTC.

The J gene is TRBJ1-2, the V gene TRBV4-2; 10 bases are shared with TRBD1. V dropped 2 bases and J dropped 5; count of bases not matched to a gene: 2. The CDR3 has 14 residues. Looked up from germline, CDR1 is LGHNA and CDR2 is YNFKEQ. CDR3 nucleotides: TGTGCCAGCAGCCAACCGGGACAGGGGTATGGCTACACCTTC. Its protein product is CASSQPGQGYGYTF.

This rearrangement joins TRBV5-6 to TRBJ1-1; D possibly corresponds to TRBD1 (6 bases). Per the germline V gene, CDR1 is SGHDT and CDR2 is YYEEEE. The CDR3 extends over 15 amino acids. V lost 1 base, J lost 1 base, and 11 bases lay in between. The CDR3 sequence is CASSLYREPNTEAFF. In DNA form, the CDR3 reads TGTGCCAGCAGCTTGTACAGGGAGCCGAACACTGAAGCTTTCTTT. Filled out from reference TRBV5-6 and TRBJ1-1, the complete variable domain reads DAGVTQSPTHLIKTRGQQVTLRCSPKSGHDTVSWYQQALGQGPQFIFQYYEEEERQRGNFPDRFSGHQFPNYSSELNVNALLLGDSALYLCASSLYREPNTEAFFGQGTRLTVV.

This sequence joins TRBV20-1 and TRBJ1-2; D unclear. Germline CDR1 DFQATT, CDR2 SNEGSKA (reference sequence). The CDR3 length is 11 residues. The germline V and J ends were trimmed by 1 base and 6 bases, with 6 bases remaining between them. The CDR3 nucleotides are TGCAGTGCTAGAGTTCAGGATGGCTACACCTTC. Its protein product is CSARVQDGYTF.

The chain combines TRBV4-1 with TRBJ1-4, with no clear D. In germline, CDR1 is MGHRA, CDR2 YSYEKL. The V and J ends lost 4 bases and 7 bases respectively, with 10 bases between them. The CDR3 covers 13 residues. This chain's CDR3 is CASSPAASEKLFF. The CDR3 DNA reads TGCGCCAGCAGCCCGGCTGCTTCTGAAAAACTGTTTTTT.

This clone was detected a few times. The chain carries TRBV4-3 and TRBJ1-2; D not resolved. Trimming shortened V by 4 bases and J by 8 bases, and 14 bases separated the two germline ends. The CDR3 has 13 amino acids. The germline V gene has CDR1 LGHNA and CDR2 YSLEER. The CDR3 nucleotides read TGCGCCAGCAGCCCTAGTCGGGAGGGCGGCTACACCTTC. Its translation: CASSPSREGGYTF.

This clone is a singleton in its sample. This chain uses TRBV4-1 with TRBJ2-5; 8 positions match TRBD1. The CDR3 is made up of 15 amino acids. V was pared by 0 bases and J by 4 bases, with 4 bases of the junction left unmatched. In germline, CDR1 is MGHRA, CDR2 YSYEKL. The CDR3 region has the DNA TGCGCCAGCAGCCAAGATCCAGGGGGCGGAGAGACCCAGTACTTC. Its protein product is CASSQDPGGGETQYF.